Following are 9 T cell receptor beta chains from one sample sequenced in a study of cytomegalovirus exposure and HLA in healthy donors. This PCR relied on a set of 60 Vbeta primers and 13 Jbeta primers. The protocol was immunoSEQ multiplex PCR, while the TCRdb copy is restricted to in-frame clones and leaves out a portion. The sample includes some 200,000 clones, less than 90% of them seen just once. The specimen sequenced was PBMCs. Receptors originate from a girl less than two years old in good health and CMV-seronegative.

The rearrangement links TRBV29-1 to TRBJ2-3; 10 nucleotides match TRBD2. The trim removed 7 bases at V and 6 bases at J, leaving 7 bases unmatched. Germline values: CDR1 SQVTM, CDR2 ANQGSEA. This CDR3 is built from 13 residues. CDR3 amino acids: CSASGRASDTQYF. The CDR3 nucleotides read TGCAGCGCGAGCGGGAGGGCCTCGGATACGCAGTATTTT.

To note about this clone: Other DNA sequences within the sample encode an identical CDR3. The chain combines TRBV19 with TRBJ2-5, with TRBD1 as a possible D gene (5 bases). This CDR3 has 13 amino acids. Trimming took 2 bases from V and 3 from J, leaving 7 bases between them. CDR1 and CDR2 (germline): LNHDA, SQIVND (reference sequence). CDR3 in amino acids: CASSITREETQYF. The CDR3 nucleotides are TGTGCCAGTAGTATAACCAGGGAAGAGACCCAGTACTTC.

This rearrangement joins TRBV29-1 to TRBJ2-5; the match to TRBD2 covers 10 bases. The length of the CDR3 is 16 residues. Germline V gene lookup returns CDR1 SQVTM and CDR2 ANQGSEA. V was clipped by 4 bases and J by 4 bases; unmatched bases: 12. The CDR3 bases are TGCAGCGTTGCCTCCCGAGCGGGAGGGTTTGGAGAGACCCAGTACTTC. It specifies CSVASRAGGFGETQYF.

The V gene is TRBV6-5, the J gene TRBJ1-6; 9 nucleotides line up with TRBD1. In germline, CDR1 is MNHEY, CDR2 SVGAGI. V was clipped by 4 bases and J by 7 bases; unmatched bases: 5. The CDR3 totals 15 residues. DNA for the CDR3: TGTGCCAGCAGTTTCTCGGGGACAGGGAATTCACCCCTCCACTTT. This translates into CASSFSGTGNSPLHF.

The V call is TRBV12-5, the J call TRBJ2-2; maybe TRBD2 (6 bases). V lost 2 bases to trimming and J lost 0 bases, with 10 bases between them. The CDR3 runs 16 residues. The germline V gene has CDR1 LGHNT and CDR2 FRNRAP. CDR3 in amino acids: CASGLSGFTNTGELFF. Written as DNA, the CDR3 is TGTGCTAGTGGTTTGAGCGGGTTTACGAACACCGGGGAGCTGTTTTTT.

The chain employs TRBV25-1 and TRBJ1-2; D may be TRBD1 (6 bases). Trimming removed 4 bases at V and 12 bases at J, with 18 bases between. Germline assignment: CDR1 MGHDK and CDR2 SYGVNS. The CDR3 totals 13 residues. CDR3 residues: CASSGDRYREHTF. The CDR3, as DNA: TGTGCCAGCAGTGGAGATCGGTACAGGGAGCACACCTTC.

This chain uses TRBV7-3 with TRBJ2-1, with D unresolved. Trimming removed 5 bases at V and 8 bases at J, with 13 bases between. The V gene's germline CDR1 is SGHTA and CDR2 FQGTGA. The CDR3 runs 13 residues. The CDR3 DNA reads TGTGCCAGCAGCGCCCAGCCGAGGTATGAGCAGTTCTTC. Encoded protein: CASSAQPRYEQFF.

The V call is TRBV10-1, the J call TRBJ1-5, with D unresolved. The V and J ends lost 1 base and 7 bases respectively, with 14 bases between them. The CDR3 length is 15 residues. Germline V gene sequence: CDR1 WNHNN, CDR2 SYGVQD (reference sequence). CDR3 residues: CASSEWATRLQPQHF. Written as DNA, the CDR3 is TGCGCCAGCAGTGAGTGGGCGACAAGACTACAGCCCCAGCATTTT.

Note on this clone: At one boundary the junction diverges from the germline segment, which might be a read error. The chain links TRBV7-7 to TRBJ2-1; 9 nucleotides agree with TRBD2. Germline assignment: CDR1 SSHAT and CDR2 FNYEAQ (reference sequence). The CDR3 length is 15 residues. CDR3 sequence: CASSLFGGGGNEQFF. The CDR3 DNA reads TGTGCTAGCAGCTTATTTGGCGGGGGGGGCAATGAGCAGTTCTTC.